This is a list of T cell receptor beta chains from one sample in a study of blood T cell repertoires in COVID-19. Using immunoSEQ multiplex PCR, the repertoire was profiled, and TCRdb retains in-frame clones only, with some absent. The sample yields some 170,000 clones, around four fifths seen once. Source material: peripheral blood. The receptors stem from a woman aged 80 or over with acute or convalescent COVID-19. Both conserved end residues are part of each CDR3. A D gene is named only where the DNA matches it firmly. The size field is filled for only some rows; it gives once, few, many or a size class.

J: TRBJ1-6
V: TRBV10-3
D: NA
size: NA
CDR3: CAISDGGARSPLHF
DNA: TGTGCCATCAGTGACGGGGGGGCGAGGTCACCCCTCCACTTT

J: TRBJ2-1
V: TRBV5-1
D: NA
size: once
CDR3: CASSLASVANNEQFF
DNA: TGCGCCAGCAGCTTGGCCTCGGTAGCGAACAATGAGCAGTTCTTC

J: TRBJ1-3
V: TRBV9
D: TRBD1
size: NA
CDR3: CASSEGQGYTIYF
DNA: TGTGCCAGCAGCGAGGGACAGGGGTACACCATATATTTT

J: TRBJ1-1
V: TRBV3-1/TRBV3-2
D: NA
size: NA
CDR3: CASSPKRNTEAFF
DNA: TGTGCCAGCAGCCCTAAAAGAAACACTGAAGCTTTCTTT

J: TRBJ2-7
V: TRBV6-5
D: NA
size: NA
CDR3: CASSSDGGRSYEQYF
DNA: TGTGCCAGCAGCTCGGACGGGGGGCGCTCCTACGAGCAGTACTTC

J: TRBJ2-1
V: TRBV29-1
D: TRBD2
size: NA
CDR3: CSVVGGRLYNEQFF
DNA: TGCAGCGTTGTAGGCGGGAGGCTTTACAATGAGCAGTTCTTC

J: TRBJ1-1
V: TRBV13
D: NA
size: NA
CDR3: CASSLVRGNTEAFF
DNA: TGTGCCAGCAGCTTAGTCAGGGGGAACACTGAAGCTTTCTTT

J: TRBJ2-3
V: TRBV9
D: TRBD1
size: NA
CDR3: CASSSQGAQTDTQYF
DNA: TGTGCCAGCTCTTCACAGGGGGCGCAGACTGATACGCAGTATTTT

J: TRBJ1-1
V: TRBV2
D: TRBD1
size: NA
CDR3: CASSDGQGTEAFF
DNA: TGTGCCAGCAGTGATGGACAGGGCACTGAAGCTTTCTTT

J: TRBJ2-2
V: TRBV11-2
D: TRBD2
size: NA
CDR3: CASRRLAGPGELFF
DNA: TGTGCCAGCAGACGACTAGCGGGCCCAGGGGAGCTGTTTTTT

J: TRBJ2-1
V: TRBV4-3
D: TRBD1
size: NA
CDR3: CASSQTGENEQFF
DNA: TGCGCCAGCAGCCAGACAGGGGAGAATGAGCAGTTCTTC

J: TRBJ1-4
V: TRBV15
D: TRBD1
size: NA
CDR3: CATSRRQGGNEKLFF
DNA: TGTGCCACCAGCAGACGACAGGGCGGTAATGAAAAACTGTTTTTT

J: TRBJ2-5
V: TRBV5-5
D: TRBD1
size: NA
CDR3: CASSSRTGEETQYF
DNA: TGTGCCAGCAGCTCCCGGACAGGGGAAGAGACCCAGTACTTC

J: TRBJ2-7
V: TRBV28
D: TRBD1
size: once
CDR3: CASIGPFGWDRGHEQYF
DNA: TGTGCCAGCATAGGTCCCTTTGGTTGGGACAGGGGACACGAGCAGTACTTC

J: TRBJ1-6
V: TRBV19
D: TRBD1
size: NA
CDR3: CASSPGTGRLSPLHF
DNA: TGTGCCAGTAGTCCTGGGACAGGGAGGCTTTCACCCCTCCACTTT

J: TRBJ2-3
V: TRBV3-1/TRBV3-2
D: TRBD1
size: NA
CDR3: CASSQNGTGSTDTQYF
DNA: TGTGCCAGCAGCCAAAACGGGACAGGGAGCACAGATACGCAGTATTTT

J: TRBJ2-5
V: TRBV5-1
D: TRBD2
size: NA
CDR3: CASSLGGSGGTQYF
DNA: TGCGCCAGCAGCTTGGGCGGTAGCGGGGGGACCCAGTACTTC

J: TRBJ2-5
V: TRBV29-1
D: NA
size: NA
CDR3: CSVELGRGRETQYF
DNA: TGCAGCGTTGAACTCGGGAGAGGGCGAGAGACCCAGTACTTC

J: TRBJ2-2
V: TRBV9
D: NA
size: NA
CDR3: CASTRTPGQGVLPGELFF
DNA: TGTGCCAGCACCCGTACCCCCGGCCAGGGTGTATTGCCCGGGGAGCTGTTTTTT

J: TRBJ1-3
V: TRBV3-1/TRBV3-2
D: NA
size: NA
CDR3: CASSLTRSGNTIYF
DNA: TGTGCCAGCAGCCTCACTCGGTCTGGAAACACCATATATTTT

J: TRBJ2-1
V: TRBV7-6
D: TRBD1
size: NA
CDR3: CASSLEFGTGYNEQFF
DNA: TGTGCCAGCAGCTTAGAATTTGGGACAGGGTACAATGAGCAGTTCTTC

J: TRBJ2-5
V: TRBV7-3
D: TRBD1
size: few
CDR3: CASSFTGAGETQYF
DNA: TGTGCCAGCAGCTTTACAGGGGCCGGAGAGACCCAGTACTTC

J: TRBJ2-5
V: TRBV5-1
D: TRBD2
size: NA
CDR3: CASSGLAGGGFPETQYF
DNA: TGCGCCAGCTCCGGGTTAGCGGGGGGAGGATTCCCAGAGACCCAGTACTTC

J: TRBJ2-5
V: TRBV5-1
D: TRBD2
size: once
CDR3: CASSKTSGGEKTQYF
DNA: TGCGCCAGCAGCAAGACTAGCGGGGGGGAAAAGACCCAGTACTTC

J: TRBJ1-1
V: TRBV6-5
D: TRBD1
size: few
CDR3: CAGQGRGWSEAFF
DNA: TGTGCCGGACAGGGGAGGGGGTGGTCTGAAGCTTTCTTT

J: TRBJ2-7
V: TRBV6-2/TRBV6-3
D: NA
size: NA
CDR3: CASSYSRQATYEQYF
DNA: TGTGCCAGCAGTTATTCGCGACAGGCAACCTACGAGCAGTACTTC

J: TRBJ1-3
V: TRBV7-9
D: NA
size: NA
CDR3: CASTRGDSGNTIYF
DNA: TGTGCCAGCACCCGGGGTGACTCTGGAAACACCATATATTTT

J: TRBJ1-5
V: TRBV28
D: TRBD1
size: NA
CDR3: CASSARQGGHYQPQHF
DNA: TGTGCCAGCAGTGCCAGACAGGGCGGGCATTATCAGCCCCAGCATTTT

J: TRBJ2-1
V: TRBV4-2
D: TRBD2
size: NA
CDR3: CASSQDLGGRINEQFF
DNA: TGTGCCAGCAGCCAAGATTTAGGCGGGAGGATCAATGAGCAGTTCTTC

J: TRBJ2-1
V: TRBV21-1
D: NA
size: NA
CDR3: CASSKGLASQEQFF
DNA: TGTGCCAGCAGCAAAGGACTGGCTTCGCAAGAGCAGTTCTTC

J: TRBJ2-1
V: TRBV24-1
D: TRBD1
size: NA
CDR3: CATRDRGFYNEQFF
DNA: TGTGCCACTAGAGACAGGGGGTTTTACAATGAGCAGTTCTTC

J: TRBJ2-3
V: TRBV3-1/TRBV3-2
D: TRBD2
size: NA
CDR3: CASSQEMYLREGTDTQYF
DNA: TGTGCCAGCAGCCAAGAGATGTACTTGCGGGAGGGAACGGATACGCAGTATTTT